These T cell receptor beta chains were read from a single sample in a study of monozygotic twins with inflammatory bowel disease. TCRdb reprocessed the 5' RACE reads and keeps a single row for each CDR3 protein, giving no DNA. The sample has 330,000 or so distinct CDR3 sequences, and its top ten clones hold 2% to 2.5%. Sequenced sample: blood. The source of these receptors is a human donor with ulcerative colitis or Crohn's disease, or a healthy co-twin of an affected twin (not recorded which). The CDR3 runs from the conserved cysteine through the conserved F or W.

V: TRBV6-5; J: TRBJ2-4; CDR3: CASSYSTSGANIQYF
V: TRBV7-2; J: TRBJ1-1; CDR3: CASSLAWGFTEAFF
V: TRBV4-3; J: TRBJ2-5; CDR3: CASSQSRGKTQYF
V: TRBV6-5; J: TRBJ2-7; CDR3: CASSYGGANGEEQYF
V: TRBV3-1; J: TRBJ2-1; CDR3: CASSQKLLAGVYNEQFF
V: TRBV4-1; J: TRBJ1-3; CDR3: CASSQEAAHSGNTIYF
V: TRBV2; J: TRBJ1-1; CDR3: CASSRTVMNTEAFF
V: TRBV12-3/TRBV12-4; J: TRBJ1-2; CDR3: CASSFLDRDNYGYTF
V: TRBV10-2; J: TRBJ2-7; CDR3: CASRDGTGGNSYEQYF
V: TRBV7-2; J: TRBJ1-3; CDR3: CASSFPRQTGAGNTIYF
V: TRBV20-1; J: TRBJ1-3; CDR3: CSARDPGGSGNTIYF
V: TRBV12-3/TRBV12-4; J: TRBJ2-7; CDR3: CASSLTWTEQYF
V: TRBV5-4; J: TRBJ1-1; CDR3: CASSLLDRNTEAFF
V: TRBV10-3; J: TRBJ1-1; CDR3: CALPGTGGPVAFF
V: TRBV4-1; J: TRBJ2-2; CDR3: CASSHKAGVDTGELFF
V: TRBV12-3/TRBV12-4; J: TRBJ1-6; CDR3: CATNPGVNSPLHF
V: TRBV7-2; J: TRBJ2-3; CDR3: CASSFRAGEYDTQYF
V: TRBV4-1; J: TRBJ2-3; CDR3: CASSHLRHSTSTDTQYF
V: TRBV7-8; J: TRBJ1-1; CDR3: CASSPPVPNTEAFF
V: TRBV5-4; J: TRBJ2-3; CDR3: CASSGGSGGGTDTQYF
V: TRBV10-3; J: TRBJ2-7; CDR3: CAIREERSSYEQYF
V: TRBV11-2; J: TRBJ2-1; CDR3: CASSFAFGTHEQFF
V: TRBV29-1; J: TRBJ2-1; CDR3: CSVEWGNYNEQFF
V: TRBV6-1; J: TRBJ1-1; CDR3: CASSELRNTEAFF
V: TRBV5-5; J: TRBJ2-1; CDR3: CASSFYPGLAGNEQFF
V: TRBV20-1; J: TRBJ2-7; CDR3: CSARDRDRVYEQYF
V: TRBV5-1; J: TRBJ2-2; CDR3: CASSLSTSGELFF
V: TRBV12-3/TRBV12-4; J: TRBJ1-6; CDR3: CASSSVVTYNSPLHF
V: TRBV4-3; J: TRBJ2-7; CDR3: CASSQQDRGGDEQYF
V: TRBV29-1; J: TRBJ2-7; CDR3: CSVAGVSYEQYF
V: TRBV20-1; J: TRBJ1-6; CDR3: CSGGGQRSPLHF
V: TRBV7-9; J: TRBJ1-2; CDR3: CASRQGIGYGYTF
V: TRBV28; J: TRBJ1-2; CDR3: CASSLWEKGYTF
V: TRBV15; J: TRBJ2-6; CDR3: CATKGLAGVSGANVLTF
V: TRBV14; J: TRBJ2-7; CDR3: CASSQSRGYSYEQYF
V: TRBV20-1; J: TRBJ1-4; CDR3: CSARVGGGRIGSEKLFF
V: TRBV27; J: TRBJ2-5; CDR3: CASSLGSRQTQYF
V: TRBV7-2; J: TRBJ2-2; CDR3: CASNLLAGVLGELFF
V: TRBV7-9; J: TRBJ1-3; CDR3: CASGSGNTIYF
V: TRBV20-1; J: TRBJ1-5; CDR3: CSARPRISNQPQHF
V: TRBV20-1; J: TRBJ1-5; CDR3: CSARDISGPNQPQHF
V: TRBV19; J: TRBJ2-3; CDR3: CASSPTVDTQYF
V: TRBV3-1; J: TRBJ2-6; CDR3: CASSASGASGANVLTF